This TCR beta chain derives from a study of metastatic and nonmetastatic thyroid tumors. On the study more broadly: Comparison of repertoires was carried out across blood and tumor or nodule tissue from malignant and benign thyroid patients. Findings and caveats of the study: In both blood and tumor samples, TCR beta diversity was reported significantly higher for malignant than benign nodules.

The CDR3 consists of 14 residues. Trimming pared 4 bases from V and 7 bases from J, leaving 12 bases between. The germline gives CDR1 SGHRS, CDR2 YFSETQ. Before thyroid surgery, none of the patients had received any treatment. With regard to this clone: The antigen is undetermined.

TCRdb re-called clones via MiXCR from the PCR reads. Of 39,000 or so clones listed, about half were seen once; the top ten hold 24%. Sequencing was carried out using tumor tissue. The clonotype was recovered from a male donor with papillary thyroid cancer or a benign thyroid nodule (not recorded which). Some clones in this sample may be carry-over from other donors' samples. The chain joins TRBV5-1 to TRBJ2-6; D perhaps matches TRBD1 (5 bases). CDR3 nucleotide sequence: TGCGCCAGCAGCCATCTAAGGGGAGCCAACGTCCTGACTTTC. Residues: CASSHLRGANVLTF.